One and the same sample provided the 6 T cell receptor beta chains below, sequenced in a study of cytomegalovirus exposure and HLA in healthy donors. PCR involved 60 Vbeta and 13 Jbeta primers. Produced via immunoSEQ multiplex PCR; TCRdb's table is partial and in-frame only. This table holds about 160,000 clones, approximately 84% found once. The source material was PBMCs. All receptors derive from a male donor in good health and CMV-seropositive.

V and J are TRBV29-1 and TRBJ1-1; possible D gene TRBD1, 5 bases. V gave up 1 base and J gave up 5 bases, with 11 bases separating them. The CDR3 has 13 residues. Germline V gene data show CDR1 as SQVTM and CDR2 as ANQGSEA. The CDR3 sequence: CSVEGAQGTEAFF. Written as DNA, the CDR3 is TGCAGCGTTGAAGGCGCCCAGGGAACTGAAGCTTTCTTT.

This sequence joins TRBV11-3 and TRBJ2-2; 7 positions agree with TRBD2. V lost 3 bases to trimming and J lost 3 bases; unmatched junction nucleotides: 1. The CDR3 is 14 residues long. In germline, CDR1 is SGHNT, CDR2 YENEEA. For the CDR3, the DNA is TGTGCCAGCAGCTTTGCGGGAGACACCGGGGAGCTGTTTTTT. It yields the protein CASSFAGDTGELFF.

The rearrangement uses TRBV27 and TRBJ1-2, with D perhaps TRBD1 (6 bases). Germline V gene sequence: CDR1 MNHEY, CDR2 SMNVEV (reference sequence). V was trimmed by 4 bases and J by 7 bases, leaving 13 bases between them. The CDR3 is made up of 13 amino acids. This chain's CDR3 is CASSWGGLGGYTF. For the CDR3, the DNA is TGTGCCAGCAGTTGGGGGGGGCTTGGTGGCTACACCTTC.

The CDR3 region is CASSIRQQNTEAFF. CDR3 nucleotides: TGTGCCAGCAGCATTAGACAGCAGAACACTGAAGCTTTCTTT. This rearrangement joins TRBV5-6 to TRBJ1-1; tentative D call: TRBD1 (5 bases). CDR1 is SGHDT, CDR2 YYEEEE, per germline. This CDR3 has 14 amino acids. Deletions cut 4 bases from V and 1 base from J, with 11 bases between. The full variable domain, rest sourced from reference TRBV5-6 and TRBJ1-1, is DAGVTQSPTHLIKTRGQQVTLRCSPKSGHDTVSWYQQALGQGPQFIFQYYEEEERQRGNFPDRFSGHQFPNYSSELNVNALLLGDSALYLCASSIRQQNTEAFFGQGTRLTVV.

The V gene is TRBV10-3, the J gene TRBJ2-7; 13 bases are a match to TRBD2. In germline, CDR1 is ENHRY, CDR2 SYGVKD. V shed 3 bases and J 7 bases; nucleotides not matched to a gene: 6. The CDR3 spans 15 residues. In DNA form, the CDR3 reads TGTGCCATCAGTGATCTAGGACTAGCGGGAGTAGAGCAGTACTTC. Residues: CAISDLGLAGVEQYF.

CDR3 loop: CASSLSGQGQETQYF. In DNA form, the CDR3 reads TGTGCCAGCAGCTTATCGGGACAGGGGCAAGAGACCCAGTACTTC. J is TRBJ2-5 and V is TRBV7-9; 10 bases agree with TRBD1. This CDR3 has 15 residues. Unmatched junction bases numbered 2, after V lost 2 bases and J lost 2 bases. The germline V gene has CDR1 SEHNR and CDR2 FQNEAQ (reference sequence).